A single sample gave rise to the 9 T cell receptor beta chains below, sequenced in a study of T cell responses to AZD1222 COVID-19 vaccine. Only in-frame clones appear in the TCRdb table, and some are missing; sequencing was by immunoSEQ multiplex PCR. This table has around 180,000 clones, about 92% appearing once. Sequencing used peripheral blood, obtained on day 0 of AZD1222 vaccination. These TCRs come from an adult in good health.

V gene TRBV30 combines with J gene TRBJ1-5; D gene uncertain. V was cut by 0 bases and J by 2 bases, with 8 bases left in between. CDR3 size: 14 residues. CDR1 is GTSNPN, CDR2 SVGIG, per germline (reference sequence). Here the CDR3 DNA reads TGTGCCTGGAGTGTATCCCTCGGCAATCAGCCCCAGCATTTT. As protein: CAWSVSLGNQPQHF.

This chain connects TRBV19 to TRBJ1-2, with TRBD1 as a possible D gene (5 bases). CDR1 is LNHDA, CDR2 SQIVND, per germline (reference sequence). Trimming stripped 8 bases from V and 2 bases from J, with 12 bases between. The CDR3 has 13 residues. CDR3 DNA sequence: TGTGCCAGTTCCCCGACAGAAAACTATGGCTACACCTTC. Protein: CASSPTENYGYTF.

The chain links TRBV2 to TRBJ1-1; 7 nucleotides match TRBD1. This CDR3 comprises 13 residues. Germline V lookup: CDR1 SNHLY, CDR2 FYNNEI. Unmatched junction bases numbered 1, after V lost 3 bases and J lost 3 bases. DNA for the CDR3: TGTGCCAGCAGTGAGGACAGGCACACTGAAGCTTTCTTT. Encoded protein: CASSEDRHTEAFF. Using reference TRBV2 and TRBJ1-1 for the parts outside the CDR3, the full variable domain is EPEVTQTPSHQVTQMGQEVILRCVPISNHLYFYWYRQILGQKVEFLVSFYNNEISEKSEIFDDQFSVERPDGSNFTLKIRSTKLEDSAMYFCASSEDRHTEAFFGQGTRLTVV.

This clone was detected once. V gene TRBV6-2 or TRBV6-3 combines with J gene TRBJ1-1, with D possibly being TRBD1 (5 bases). This CDR3 comprises 14 residues. Germline V CDR1 and CDR2: MNHEY, SVGEGT. Trimming removed 5 bases at V and 4 bases at J, with 14 bases between. CDR3 residues: CASSKQVSSTEAFF. In DNA, the CDR3 is TGTGCCAGCAGTAAACAGGTCTCTAGCACTGAAGCTTTCTTT.

The rearrangement joins TRBV7-9 to TRBJ1-4; 8 positions agree with TRBD1. V shed 4 bases, J shed 8 bases, and the junction held 6 bases outside the gene matches. Germline CDR1 is SEHNR and CDR2 is FQNEAQ (reference sequence). The CDR3 loop spans 14 amino acids. The CDR3 is CASSSRGPEEKLFF. CDR3 bases: TGTGCCAGCAGCTCCAGGGGGCCGGAGGAAAAACTGTTTTTT.

The chain has TRBV2 and TRBJ1-2; 8 bases align to TRBD1. The ends lost 6 bases at V and 4 bases at J; junction bases unmatched: 4. The CDR3 extends over 13 amino acids. In germline, CDR1 is SNHLY, CDR2 FYNNEI. This CDR3 is CASRGDRSYGYTF. Written as DNA, the CDR3 is TGTGCCAGCAGGGGGGACAGGTCCTATGGCTACACCTTC.

This rearrangement joins TRBV6-6 to TRBJ1-1; D is uncertain. The ends were cut back, 7 bases at V and 1 base at J, with 7 bases in the middle. The CDR3 loop spans 12 amino acids. Germline CDR1 and CDR2: MNHNY and SVGAGI (reference sequence). In nucleotides, the CDR3 is TGTGCCAGCATGGTCGGGAACACTGAAGCTTTCTTT. Protein sequence: CASMVGNTEAFF.

CDR3 loop: CASIPIAGGPREQYF. DNA for the CDR3: TGTGCCAGCATTCCGATAGCGGGAGGGCCTCGGGAGCAGTACTTC. This chain links TRBV6-5 with TRBJ2-7; 11 nucleotides line up with TRBD2. The trim removed 7 bases at V and 7 bases at J, leaving 12 bases unmatched. Germline lookup yields CDR1 MNHEY and CDR2 SVGAGI. This CDR3 region has 15 residues.

V usage is TRBV6-5 and J usage is TRBJ1-1, with 7 bases matching TRBD1. Germline V lookup: CDR1 MNHEY, CDR2 SVGAGI. The CDR3 has 13 amino acids. V was clipped by 7 bases and J by 7 bases; unmatched bases: 9. The CDR3 coding sequence is TGTGCCAGCACCGAAGGGACAGCCCATGAAGCTTTCTTT. Encoded protein: CASTEGTAHEAFF.